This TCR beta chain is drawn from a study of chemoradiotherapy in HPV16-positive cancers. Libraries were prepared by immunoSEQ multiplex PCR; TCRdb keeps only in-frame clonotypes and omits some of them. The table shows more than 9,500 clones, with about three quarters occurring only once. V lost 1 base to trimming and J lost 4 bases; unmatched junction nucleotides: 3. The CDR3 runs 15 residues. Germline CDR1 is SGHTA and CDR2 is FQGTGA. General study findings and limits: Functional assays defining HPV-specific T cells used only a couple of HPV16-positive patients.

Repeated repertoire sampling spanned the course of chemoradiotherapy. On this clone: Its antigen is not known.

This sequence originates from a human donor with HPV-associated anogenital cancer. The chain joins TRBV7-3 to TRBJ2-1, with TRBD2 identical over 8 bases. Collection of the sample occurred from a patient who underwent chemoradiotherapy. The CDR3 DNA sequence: TGTGCCAGCAGCTTAATACTAGCGGATTACAATGAGCAGTTCTTC. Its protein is CASSLILADYNEQFF.